Following are 13 T cell receptor beta chains from one sample sequenced in a study of T cell changes during pregnancy in multiple sclerosis (dated by TCRdb to the late 2010s). Library preparation was by the immunoSEQ multiplex PCR assay. Held by TCRdb, this immuneACCESS table contains in-frame sequences only and omits some clones. Under half of the omission traces to an unresolved V gene where checked; the cause of the rest is unknown. The sample records about 120,000 clones, roughly 90% of which are singletons. The top ten constitute approximately 1.5% of the sample. Sequences were derived from peripheral blood, sampled in the third trimester of pregnancy. The source is a female donor with multiple sclerosis, enrolled in a pregnancy study.

The genes are TRBV9 and TRBJ1-4, with 9 nucleotides matching TRBD1. The CDR3 consists of 17 residues. Germline loops: CDR1 SGDLS, CDR2 YYNGEE. V lost 2 bases, J lost 5 bases, and 10 bases stayed unmatched. The CDR3 loop reads CASSVEQGARGNEKLFF. CDR3 bases: TGTGCCAGCAGCGTCGAACAGGGGGCGCGAGGGAATGAAAAACTGTTTTTT.

The rearrangement joins TRBV27 to TRBJ2-4; 10 bases agree with TRBD1. This CDR3 is built from 19 residues. CDR1 is MNHEY and CDR2 is SMNVEV in the germline V gene (reference sequence). V lost 5 bases, J lost 0 bases, and 13 bases stayed unmatched. The CDR3 is CASSPDRGRGEIAKNIQYF. In nucleotides, the CDR3 is TGTGCCAGCAGTCCTGACAGGGGGCGCGGTGAGATAGCCAAAAACATTCAGTACTTC.

V and J are TRBV4-2 and TRBJ2-1; maybe TRBD2 (5 bases). V was trimmed by 3 bases and J by 2 bases, leaving 11 bases between them. CDR3 size: 15 residues. Germline V lookup: CDR1 LGHNA, CDR2 YNFKEQ. The CDR3 reads CASSQRTEAYNEQFF. The DNA of the CDR3 is TGTGCCAGCAGCCAGCGGACTGAAGCCTACAATGAGCAGTTCTTC.

V gene TRBV7-2 combines with J gene TRBJ1-2; D remains ambiguous. CDR1 is SGHTA and CDR2 is FQGNSA in the germline V gene. The CDR3 is 15 residues long. Trimming took 4 bases from V and 3 from J, leaving 15 bases between them. The DNA for the CDR3 is TGTGCCAGCAGCTACCTCTGGAGAGTTGACTATGGCTACACCTTC. Amino acid sequence: CASSYLWRVDYGYTF.

The rearrangement links TRBV29-1 to TRBJ1-1; D unclear. This CDR3 spans 13 amino acids. V lost 3 bases and J 0 bases, leaving 8 bases between the germline ends. Germline CDR1 is SQVTM and CDR2 is ANQGSEA. CDR3 loop: CSVERRMNTEAFF. The CDR3 region has the DNA TGCAGCGTTGAGAGGCGAATGAACACTGAAGCTTTCTTT.

Concerning this clone itself: At the DNA level, this CDR3 is encoded by other sequences in the same sample as well. The V and J genes are TRBV7-9 and TRBJ2-3; a possible D gene is TRBD1 (5 bases). The CDR3 spans 15 residues. Germline V gives CDR1 SEHNR, CDR2 FQNEAQ (reference sequence). Trimming took off 4 bases at V and 3 bases at J, with 14 bases between the two ends. The CDR3 bases are TGTGCCAGCAGCTCGGGCCAGGGTGGAACAGATACGCAGTATTTT. It is translated as CASSSGQGGTDTQYF. The full variable domain, with the rest looked up from reference TRBV7-9 and TRBJ2-3, is DTGVSQNPRHKITKRGQNVTFRCDPISEHNRLYWYRQTLGQGPEFLTYFQNEAQLEKSRLLSDRFSAERPKGSFSTLEIQRTEQGDSAMYLCASSSGQGGTDTQYFGPGTRLTVL.

V is TRBV28 and J is TRBJ2-3; D not resolved. Between the trimmed V and J ends, which lost 6 bases and 1 base, there was a span of 11 bases. The CDR3 covers 14 residues. Germline V gene data show CDR1 as MDHEN and CDR2 as SYDVKM. This CDR3 reads CASRAFVGTDTQYF. The DNA of the CDR3 is TGTGCCAGCAGGGCCTTCGTGGGCACAGATACGCAGTATTTT.

The CDR3 DNA follows: TGTGCCAGCAGCCCCAGACAGGGGGCTATAGAGGGCTACACCTTC. Residues: CASSPRQGAIEGYTF. The V call is TRBV9, the J call TRBJ1-2; 10 bases fit TRBD1. V gave up 4 bases and J gave up 8 bases; unmatched junction bases: 11. CDR3 length: 15 residues. CDR1 and CDR2 from the germline V gene are SGDLS and YYNGEE. Full variable domain (missing parts from reference TRBV9 and TRBJ1-2): DSGVTQTPKHLITATGQRVTLRCSPRSGDLSVYWYQQSLDQGLQFLIQYYNGEERAKGNILERFSAQQFPDLHSELNLSSLELGDSALYFCASSPRQGAIEGYTFGSGTRLTVV.

The rearrangement joins TRBV5-1 to TRBJ2-1, with 7 bases identical to TRBD2. The CDR3 is 14 amino acids. Trimming took 2 bases from V and 9 from J; bases not matched to a gene: 8. Germline V lookup: CDR1 SGHRS, CDR2 YFSETQ. The CDR3 coding sequence is TGCGCCAGCAGCTTCAGTGCGGGGGTAGTTGAGCAGTTCTTC. The encoded protein is CASSFSAGVVEQFF.

The J gene is TRBJ2-7, the V gene TRBV27, with TRBD2 as a possible D gene (6 bases). The CDR3 runs 14 residues. V lost 3 bases and J 6 bases, leaving 15 bases between the germline ends. CDR1 and CDR2 (germline): MNHEY, SMNVEV (reference sequence). CDR3 residues: CASSLGGLNAEQYF. In DNA, the CDR3 is TGTGCCAGCAGTTTGGGGGGTTTGAACGCCGAGCAGTACTTC.

A few counts support this clone. The chain has TRBV5-1 and TRBJ1-1, with D unresolved. The CDR3 consists of 15 residues. Trimming removed 6 bases at V and 3 bases at J, with 18 bases between. Germline values: CDR1 SGHRS, CDR2 YFSETQ. Written as DNA, the CDR3 is TGCGCCAGCACCGAGGGAGTGGGCCTTCACACTGAAGCTTTCTTT. This sequence encodes CASTEGVGLHTEAFF.

This chain joins TRBV7-9 and TRBJ2-7, with D maybe TRBD1 (6 bases). V gave up 5 bases and J gave up 2 bases, with 10 bases separating them. The CDR3 runs 13 residues. From germline, CDR1 is SEHNR and CDR2 FQNEAQ (reference sequence). The CDR3 DNA sequence: TGTGCCAGCAGCGTAACAGGGACCTACGAGCAGTACTTC. It specifies CASSVTGTYEQYF. The full variable domain, rest sourced from reference TRBV7-9 and TRBJ2-7, is DTGVSQNPRHKITKRGQNVTFRCDPISEHNRLYWYRQTLGQGPEFLTYFQNEAQLEKSRLLSDRFSAERPKGSFSTLEIQRTEQGDSAMYLCASSVTGTYEQYFGPGTRLTVT.

The chain recombines TRBV2 with TRBJ2-6; possibly TRBD2 for D (6 bases). Germline CDR1 reads SNHLY; CDR2 reads FYNNEI. V was clipped by 4 bases and J by 4 bases, with 11 bases between them. This CDR3 is 15 amino acids long. As DNA, the CDR3 is TGTGCCAGCAGTGTGGGGGGTTCAGGGGCCAACGTCCTGACTTTC. Its protein is CASSVGGSGANVLTF.